The present T cell receptor (beta chain) was sequenced within a study of T-cell memory formation after mild COVID-19. General study points: CD4+ clones that contracted lay mainly in CM and EM; CD8+ ones lay in EMRA.

Germline V CDR1 and CDR2: SGHAT, FQNNGV. This CDR3 is 15 amino acids long. V lost 3 bases and J lost 5, with 16 bases in between. TCRdb re-called the 5' RACE reads with MiXCR, one entry per CDR3 protein. The sample lists about 140,000 distinct CDR3 sequences; more than 13% were seen once. A few counts support this clonotype. Its antigen is still unknown. Sequenced input: PBMCs or a T cell subset sorted from them (not recorded which). V is TRBV11-2 and J is TRBJ2-5; D is perhaps TRBD2 (5 bases). This TCR was recovered from an adult woman who had mild COVID-19 (a few samples of this study predate the infection). Cell type and time point are not known. CDR3 amino acids: CASSFSPGSRETQYF. CDR3 in DNA: TGTGCCAGCAGCTTTAGCCCGGGATCTCGGGAGACCCAGTACTTC.